This TCR beta chain came from a study of CD8+ T cells in alopecia areata. RNA extraction and reverse transcription yielded cDNA as sequencing template. Some clones are missing from TCRdb's copy, which holds only in-frame ones; the method was immunoSEQ multiplex PCR. Of some 220,000 clones detected, less than 75% appear once; the ten largest clones hold approximately 1.4%. Noted treatment: oral pan-JAK inhibitor, 5-10 mg twice daily. CDR3 length equals 14 residues. Germline assignment: CDR1 MGHDK and CDR2 SYGVNS. V lost 0 bases, J lost 5 bases, and 3 bases stayed unmatched. The input for sequencing was CD4+ T cells sorted from blood, taken at week 4, from a patient treated with tofacitinib. The sequence derives from a human donor with alopecia areata. This sequence joins TRBV25-1 and TRBJ1-1; 7 bases map to TRBD1. DNA for the CDR3: TGTGCCAGCAGTGAATATGGGGACAGAACTGAAGCTTTCTTT. Translated: CASSEYGDRTEAFF.